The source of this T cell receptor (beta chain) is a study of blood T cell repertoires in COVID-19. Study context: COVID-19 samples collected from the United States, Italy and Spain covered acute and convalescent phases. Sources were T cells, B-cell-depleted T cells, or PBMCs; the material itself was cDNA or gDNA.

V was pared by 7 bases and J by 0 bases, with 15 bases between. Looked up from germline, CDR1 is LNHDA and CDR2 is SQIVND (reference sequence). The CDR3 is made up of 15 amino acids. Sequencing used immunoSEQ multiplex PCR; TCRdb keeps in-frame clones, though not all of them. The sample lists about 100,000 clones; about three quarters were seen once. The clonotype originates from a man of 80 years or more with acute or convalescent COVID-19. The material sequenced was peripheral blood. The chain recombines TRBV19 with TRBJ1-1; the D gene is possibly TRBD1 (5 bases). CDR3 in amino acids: CASMPRQNMNTEAFF. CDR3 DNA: TGTGCCAGTATGCCGAGACAGAACATGAACACTGAAGCTTTCTTT.